These T cell receptor beta chains were read from a single sample in a study of beta chain features in type 1 diabetes. TCRdb's copy holds only in-frame clones and misses some; the assay was immunoSEQ multiplex PCR. The profile covers under 450,000 clones, with about 14% appearing a single time and approximately 0.02% taken by the ten largest. The sequenced sample consisted of naive CD4+ T cells from blood. Receptors were obtained from a woman younger than 30 in good health. CDR3s include the opening cysteine and the closing phenylalanine or tryptophan. D genes are given only for firm matches. Size is stated for part of the rows, as once, few or many counts, or as a class when the clone is expanded.

TRBJ2-1,TRBD1,TRBV15,.,TGTGCCACCAGCAGAGCTGGGACAGCGTACAATGAGCAGTTCTTC,CATSRAGTAYNEQFF
TRBJ2-6,.,TRBV5-6,few,TGTGCCAGCAGAGGAGTCCGATTGGGGGCCAACGTCCTGACTTTC,CASRGVRLGANVLTF
TRBJ2-5,.,TRBV7-9,.,TGTGCCAGCAGCCAGAGGGTTGCCGGAGAGACCCAGTACTTC,CASSQRVAGETQYF
TRBJ1-2,.,TRBV7-3,few,TGTGCCAGCAGCCCCGGGGTCCTCTATGGCTACACCTTC,CASSPGVLYGYTF
TRBJ2-3,.,TRBV15,.,TGTGCCACCAGCAGAGATTTTAGTCGAGATACGCAGTATTTT,CATSRDFSRDTQYF
TRBJ1-4,.,TRBV7-2,few,TGTGCCAGCGCCTCTGAGCCTAATGAAAAACTGTTTTTT,CASASEPNEKLFF
TRBJ2-1,TRBD1,TRBV9,.,TGTGCCAGCAGCCTTGGGACAGGGAGTTCCCATGAGCAGTTCTTC,CASSLGTGSSHEQFF
TRBJ1-5,.,TRBV30,.,TGTGCCTGGACCTCCGGACAGTTAGCCCAGCCCCAGCATTTT,CAWTSGQLAQPQHF
TRBJ1-1,.,TRBV28,few,TGTGCCAGCAGCCTTACAGGTACTGAAGCTTTCTTT,CASSLTGTEAFF
TRBJ2-3,.,TRBV29-1,few,TGCAGCGTTGAAATCCAGGGCACAGATACGCAGTATTTT,CSVEIQGTDTQYF
TRBJ2-5,.,TRBV7-9,few,TGTGCCAGCAGCTTTATACAAGAGACCCAGTACTTC,CASSFIQETQYF
TRBJ2-2,TRBD1,TRBV9,few,TGTGCCAGCAGCCCCGGGACAGGCAACACCGGGGAGCTGTTTTTT,CASSPGTGNTGELFF
TRBJ2-7,TRBD2,TRBV5-1,.,TGCGCCAGCTCGGCAAGCGGGGAGGTCTACGAGCAGTACTTC,CASSASGEVYEQYF
TRBJ2-1,TRBD2,TRBV15,few,TGTGCCACCAGCAGAGAGACTAGCGGTGAGCAGTTCTTC,CATSRETSGEQFF
TRBJ2-5,.,TRBV28,few,TGTGCCAGCAGTTTGTGGGAGGAGACCCAGTACTTC,CASSLWEETQYF
TRBJ1-1,TRBD1,TRBV29-1,.,TGCAGCGTTGGGGAACTGACAGGGGGATCGGAAGCTTTCTTT,CSVGELTGGSEAFF
TRBJ2-7,.,TRBV27,few,TGTGCCAGCAGTTTATTGGGGCTGCGGAACTACGAGCAGTACTTC,CASSLLGLRNYEQYF
TRBJ2-5,.,TRBV29-1,few,TGCAGCGTTGAAGAAGACATAGGGACCCAGTACTTC,CSVEEDIGTQYF
TRBJ1-3,.,TRBV9,.,TGTGCCAGCAGCAGACAGTCCTCTGGAAACACCATATATTTT,CASSRQSSGNTIYF
TRBJ2-5,TRBD2,TRBV5-1,.,TGCGCCAGCAGCTGGCGGGAGATGGGGGGAGAGACCCAGTACTTC,CASSWREMGGETQYF
TRBJ2-1,.,TRBV5-4,.,TGTGCCAGCAGCTTGGGGTCGCTCCGTTGGAGCTCCTACAATGAGCAGTTCTTC,CASSLGSLRWSSYNEQFF
TRBJ1-2,.,TRBV7-9,.,TGTGCCAGCAGCCTAACGGAAGCGCATGGCTACACCTTC,CASSLTEAHGYTF
TRBJ2-5,.,TRBV7-6,.,TGTGCCAGCAGCCAGGTGACGGAGACCCAGTACTTC,CASSQVTETQYF
TRBJ2-7,.,TRBV30,few,TGTGCCTCGACCAGGGGTTCCTACGAGCAGTACTTC,CASTRGSYEQYF
TRBJ1-1,.,TRBV6-4,few,TGTGCCAGCCGGCGACAGACGAACACTGAAGCTTTCTTT,CASRRQTNTEAFF
TRBJ2-1,TRBD1,TRBV7-3,few,TGTGCCAGCAGCTCACAGGGGGCTCGCCCCAATGAGCAGTTCTTC,CASSSQGARPNEQFF
TRBJ2-1,.,TRBV20-1,few,TGCAGTGCTACCCTCTACAATGAGCAGTTCTTC,CSATLYNEQFF
TRBJ1-2,.,TRBV6-1,.,TGTGCCAGCGTGGGGGCGTTTTATGGCTACACCTTC,CASVGAFYGYTF
TRBJ1-1,.,TRBV5-1,.,TGCGCCAGCAGCTTGACCGAAGGACAGTACACTGAAGCTTTCTTT,CASSLTEGQYTEAFF
TRBJ2-1,TRBD2,TRBV28,.,TGTGCCAGCAGTTTATTTACTAGCGGGGACAATGAGCAGTTCTTC,CASSLFTSGDNEQFF
TRBJ1-2,.,TRBV18,few,TGTGCCAGCTCACCAGCGGAGCAGAACTATGGCTACACCTTC,CASSPAEQNYGYTF
TRBJ2-1,.,TRBV7-2,.,TGTGCCAGCAGCTTAGCCGGGAGTCGTGAGCAGTTCTTC,CASSLAGSREQFF
TRBJ1-4,.,TRBV6-1,.,TGTGCCAGCAGTCTACGCGTCGCGAATGAAAAACTGTTTTTT,CASSLRVANEKLFF
TRBJ2-3,.,TRBV5-1,.,TGCGCCAGCAGCTTGGAGAGTAATACGCAGTATTTT,CASSLESNTQYF
TRBJ2-4,.,TRBV25-1,.,TGTGCCAGCAGTCATGAGATCCCGGGAGCCAAAAACATTCAGTACTTC,CASSHEIPGAKNIQYF
TRBJ2-7,.,TRBV9,.,TGTGCCAGCAGCCCTGTGGGGGGAACGGCCTACGAGCAGTACTTC,CASSPVGGTAYEQYF
TRBJ2-1,TRBD2,TRBV29-1,few,TGCAGCACCTATAGCGGGACATCTTCCCATGAGCAGTTCTTC,CSTYSGTSSHEQFF
TRBJ2-3,TRBD2,TRBV11-2,few,TGTGCCAGCAGGAGGTCCATCCTTCAGCGGGAGAAAGATACGCAGTATTTT,CASRRSILQREKDTQYF
TRBJ1-2,.,TRBV15,.,TGTGCCACCAGCAGACCCCCGAACTATGGCTACACCTTC,CATSRPPNYGYTF
TRBJ2-3,.,TRBV27,.,TGTGCCAGCAGTTCGAGCGGGTTATCGTACTCTAGCACAGATACGCAGTATTTT,CASSSSGLSYSSTDTQYF
TRBJ1-1,.,TRBV30,.,TGTGCCTGGAAGAGGCCTTATGAAGCTTTCTTT,CAWKRPYEAFF
TRBJ2-7,.,TRBV28,.,TGTGCCAGCAGTTGGACAGAGCTCTACGAGCAGTACTTC,CASSWTELYEQYF
TRBJ2-7,TRBD1,TRBV14,few,TGTGCCAGCAGCACCCGGGACAGGGGGCTTTACGAGCAGTACTTC,CASSTRDRGLYEQYF